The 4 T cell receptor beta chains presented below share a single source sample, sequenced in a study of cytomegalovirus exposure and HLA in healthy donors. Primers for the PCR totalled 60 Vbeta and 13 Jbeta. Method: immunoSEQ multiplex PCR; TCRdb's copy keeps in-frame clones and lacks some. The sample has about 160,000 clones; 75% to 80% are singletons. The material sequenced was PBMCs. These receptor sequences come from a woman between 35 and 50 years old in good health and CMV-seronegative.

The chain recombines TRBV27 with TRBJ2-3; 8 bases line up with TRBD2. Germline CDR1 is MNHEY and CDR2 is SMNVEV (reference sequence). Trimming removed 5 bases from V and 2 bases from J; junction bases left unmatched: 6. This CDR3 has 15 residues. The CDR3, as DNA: TGTGCCAGCAGTCCGACTAGCGCCAACACAGATACGCAGTATTTT. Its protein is CASSPTSANTDTQYF.

Written as DNA, the CDR3 is TGCGCCAGCAGCTTGGGACAGAATTCACCCCTCCACTTT. Its protein product is CASSLGQNSPLHF. This sequence joins TRBV5-1 and TRBJ1-6, with D perhaps matching TRBD1 (5 bases). This CDR3 has 13 residues. Germline V gene lookup returns CDR1 SGHRS and CDR2 YFSETQ. Trimming pared 0 bases from V and 7 bases from J, leaving 5 bases between.

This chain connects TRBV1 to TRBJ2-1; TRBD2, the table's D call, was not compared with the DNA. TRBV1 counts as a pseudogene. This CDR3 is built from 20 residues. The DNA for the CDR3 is TGCACCAGCAGCCAAGATGCCAGGGGAGATAGCGGGGGGTTCTACAATGAGCAGTTCTTC. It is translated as CTSSQDARGDSGGFYNEQFF.

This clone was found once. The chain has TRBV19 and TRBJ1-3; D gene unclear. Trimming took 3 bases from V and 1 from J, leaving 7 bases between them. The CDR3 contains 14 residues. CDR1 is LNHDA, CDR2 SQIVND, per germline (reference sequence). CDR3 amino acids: CASSMSESGNTIYF. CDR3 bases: TGTGCCAGTAGTATGAGTGAGTCTGGAAACACCATATATTTT.